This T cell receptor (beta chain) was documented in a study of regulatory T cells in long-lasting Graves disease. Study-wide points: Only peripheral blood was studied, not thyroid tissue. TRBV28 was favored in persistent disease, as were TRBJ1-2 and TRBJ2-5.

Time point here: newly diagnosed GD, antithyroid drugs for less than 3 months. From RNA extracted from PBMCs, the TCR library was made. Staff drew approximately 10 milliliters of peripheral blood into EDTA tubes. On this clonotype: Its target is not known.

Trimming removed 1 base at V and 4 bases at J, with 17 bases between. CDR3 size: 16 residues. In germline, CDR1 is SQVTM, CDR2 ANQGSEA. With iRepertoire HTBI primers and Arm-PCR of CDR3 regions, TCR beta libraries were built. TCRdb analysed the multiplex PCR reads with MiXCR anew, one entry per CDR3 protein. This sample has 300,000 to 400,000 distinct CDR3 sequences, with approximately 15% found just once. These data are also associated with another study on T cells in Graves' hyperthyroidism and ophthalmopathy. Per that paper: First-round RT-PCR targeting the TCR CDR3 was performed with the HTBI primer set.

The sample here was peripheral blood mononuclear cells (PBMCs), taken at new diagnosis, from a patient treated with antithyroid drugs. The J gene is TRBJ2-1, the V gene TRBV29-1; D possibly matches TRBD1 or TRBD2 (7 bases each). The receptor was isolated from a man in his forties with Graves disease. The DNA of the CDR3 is TGCAGCGTTGAAGGGGGGGGTTTCAGGGGGTACAATGAGCAGTTCTTC. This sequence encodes CSVEGGGFRGYNEQFF.